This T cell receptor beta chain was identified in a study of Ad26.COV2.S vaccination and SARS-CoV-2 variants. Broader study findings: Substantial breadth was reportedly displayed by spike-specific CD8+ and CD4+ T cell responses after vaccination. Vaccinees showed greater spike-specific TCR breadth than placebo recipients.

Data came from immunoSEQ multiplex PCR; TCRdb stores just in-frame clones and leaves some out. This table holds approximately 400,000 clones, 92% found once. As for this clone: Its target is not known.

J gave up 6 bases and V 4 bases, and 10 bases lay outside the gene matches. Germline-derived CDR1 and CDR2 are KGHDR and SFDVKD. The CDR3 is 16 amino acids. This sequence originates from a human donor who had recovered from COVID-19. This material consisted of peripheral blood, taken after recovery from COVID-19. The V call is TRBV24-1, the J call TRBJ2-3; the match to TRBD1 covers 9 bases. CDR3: CATSDRTGDASDTQYF. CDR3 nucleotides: TGTGCCACCAGTGACCGGACAGGGGATGCGAGCGATACGCAGTATTTT.